This T cell receptor beta chain derives from a study of spatial heterogeneity in lung cancer. Study overall: The study observed each unique TCR and UMI combination more than ten times on average in raw reads.

On each TCR cDNA molecule, a unique molecular identifier was present. Each CDR3 protein gets one entry after TCRdb re-called the 5' RACE reads with MiXCR. The sample contains 25,000 to 35,000 distinct CDR3 sequences, around 9.3% of which appear only once. Concerning this clonotype: The antigen remains unidentified.

As to time point: blood at routine non-recurrence follow-up after resection. Whole RNA was taken from tumor, nontumor lung or frozen PBMC; it was then sequenced unsorted. Study results and caveats: Follow-up blood showed ubiquitous expanded tumor TCRs less than blood at resection did.

The CDR3 runs to 14 residues. Trimming left V 5 bases short and J 0 bases short, with 12 bases between. The germline gives CDR1 SGHRS, CDR2 YFSETQ. This receptor was taken from a female donor with early-stage non-small cell lung cancer. This sequence joins TRBV5-1 and TRBJ2-7; tentatively, D is TRBD1 or TRBD2 (5 bases each). Sample: PBMCs, taken at follow-up. DNA of the CDR3: TGCGCCAGCAGATCGGGACGGGGCTCCTACGAGCAGTACTTC. Its translation: CASRSGRGSYEQYF.